The 20 T cell receptor beta chains below were found in one sample sequenced in a study of vaccination effects on CD4 cells after COVID-19. Assay: immunoSEQ multiplex PCR; the TCRdb copy retains only in-frame clones and omits some. Among around 81,000 clones listed, over 70% were seen once. Ahead of sequencing, the ViraFEST assay grew antigen-specific CD4+ T cells using viral peptide pools. Subsequent to 10 days of culture, CD4+ T cells were isolated. The cohort was immunized with two doses of either the BNT162b2 or mRNA-1273 vaccine. For these TCRs, the target antigens are not known. The starting material was CD4+ T cells from PBMCs cultured with HCoV-OC43 spike peptides, obtained after COVID-19 vaccination. Subset meaning: HCoV-OC43 spike overlapping peptide pool stimulation. These receptors all come from a human donor who received a COVID-19 vaccine.

The chain couples TRBV25-1 to TRBJ2-1; D is unresolved. CDR1 is MGHDK, CDR2 SYGVNS, per germline. V lost 7 bases and J 3 bases, leaving 4 bases between the germline ends. The CDR3 is 11 amino acids. DNA for the CDR3: TGTGCCAGCAACTTCTACAATGAGCAGTTCTTC. This encodes CASNFYNEQFF.

The V and J genes are TRBV12-3 or TRBV12-4 and TRBJ2-7; 7 bases line up with TRBD1. Unmatched junction bases numbered 4, after V lost 6 bases and J lost 5 bases. The CDR3 totals 12 residues. CDR3 nucleotides: TGTGCCAGCAGCTCCGACAGGGACGAGCAGTACGTC. This gives the protein CASSSDRDEQYV.

The chain carries TRBV2 and TRBJ1-6; D call uncertain. CDR1 and CDR2 (germline): SNHLY, FYNNEI. The V end was cut by 3 bases, the J end by 9 bases, with 15 bases between. The CDR3 is 15 amino acids. Here the CDR3 reads CASSEGSVYSSPLHF. The CDR3 region has the DNA TGTGCCAGCAGTGAGGGCAGCGTCTATTCTTCACCCCTCCACTTT.

The chain links TRBV28 to TRBJ2-1; D ambiguous. CDR1 and CDR2 (germline): MDHEN, SYDVKM. Trimming cost V 2 bases and J 2 bases, with 10 bases left between them. The CDR3 spans 15 residues. The CDR3 loop reads CASSLDPVTYNEQFF. The CDR3 DNA sequence: TGTGCCAGCAGTTTAGATCCAGTTACCTACAATGAGCAGTTCTTC.

This chain links TRBV14 with TRBJ2-1; D is perhaps TRBD2 (5 bases). Looked up from germline, CDR1 is SGHDN and CDR2 is FVKESK. V lost 4 bases, J lost 8 bases, and 18 bases lay in between. The CDR3 is made up of 15 amino acids. CDR3: CASSLPSRPDYEQFF. In nucleotides, the CDR3 is TGTGCCAGCAGCCTCCCCTCCCGGCCGGACTATGAGCAGTTCTTC.

V is TRBV24-1 and J is TRBJ1-5; tentatively, D is TRBD1 (6 bases). Per germline, CDR1 KGHDR and CDR2 SFDVKD. Trimming left V 5 bases short and J 7 bases short, with 14 bases between. This CDR3 spans 14 amino acids. CDR3 in amino acids: CATSVGGQRQPQHF. The CDR3 nucleotides are TGTGCCACCAGTGTTGGGGGGCAGCGGCAGCCCCAGCATTTT.

The rearrangement links TRBV6-5 to TRBJ2-5, with D perhaps TRBD1 (5 bases). Trimming shortened V by 0 bases and J by 3 bases, and 14 bases separated the two germline ends. The CDR3 covers 16 residues. The germline V gene has CDR1 MNHEY and CDR2 SVGAGI. CDR3 DNA sequence: TGTGCCAGCAGTTACTCGCTCAGGGCCTTCGAAGAGACCCAGTACTTC. Translating it yields CASSYSLRAFEETQYF.

This sequence joins TRBV29-1 and TRBJ1-5, with 8 bases fitting TRBD1. The length of the CDR3 is 14 residues. Germline values: CDR1 SQVTM, CDR2 ANQGSEA. Losses at the gene ends were 4 bases for V and 0 bases for J; bases not matched to a gene: 2. This CDR3 reads CSVGTGYSNQPQHF. In nucleotides, the CDR3 is TGCAGCGTTGGGACAGGGTATAGCAATCAGCCCCAGCATTTT.

The chain has TRBV19 and TRBJ2-5; TRBD2 matches 7 bases. Germline trimming cut 6 bases from V and 5 bases from J; bases unmatched to any gene: 9. The CDR3 is 14 amino acids. Germline-derived CDR1 and CDR2 are LNHDA and SQIVND (reference sequence). CDR3 amino acids: CASRFRGGDETQYF. The CDR3 DNA follows: TGTGCCAGTAGATTCCGTGGGGGGGACGAGACCCAGTACTTC.

This chain joins TRBV5-1 and TRBJ2-5; either TRBD1 or TRBD2 may fit D (5 bases each). Germline V CDR1 and CDR2: SGHRS, YFSETQ. Trimming removed 4 bases from V and 0 bases from J, with 19 bases in between. The CDR3 is made up of 17 amino acids. In nucleotides, the CDR3 is TGCGCCAGCAGCCCAATCGGCCAGAGGGGACACCAAGAGACCCAGTACTTC. This sequence encodes CASSPIGQRGHQETQYF.

The J gene is TRBJ2-2, the V gene TRBV7-3; 8 positions match TRBD1. The V gene's germline CDR1 is SGHTA and CDR2 FQGTGA. The CDR3 is made up of 15 amino acids. The V gene end was trimmed by 2 bases and the J gene end by 2 bases; junction bases not matched to a gene: 1. The CDR3 bases are TGTGCCAGCAGCTTAGGACAGGGTAACACCGGGGAGCTGTTTTTT. Protein: CASSLGQGNTGELFF. Together with reference TRBV7-3 and TRBJ2-2, the CDR3 gives the full variable domain: GAGVSQTPSNKVTEKGKYVELRCDPISGHTALYWYRQSLGQGPEFLIYFQGTGAADDSGLPNDRFFAVRPEGSVSTLKIQRTERGDSAVYLCASSLGQGNTGELFFGEGSRLTVL.

This clone showed up just once. The genes are TRBV19 and TRBJ2-2; D uncertain. The germline CDR1 and CDR2 sequences are LNHDA and SQIVND (reference sequence). This CDR3 contains 14 residues. V lost 4 bases, J lost 4 bases, and 10 bases lay in between. The CDR3 DNA reads as TGTGCCAGTAGTAGGTCAGGAGTCACCGGGGAGCTGTTTTTT. Its protein is CASSRSGVTGELFF.

V and J are TRBV6-6 and TRBJ1-2, with TRBD1 as a possible D gene (6 bases). The V end lost 6 bases, the J end lost 1 base, and 12 bases lay between the germline ends. CDR1 is MNHNY, CDR2 SVGAGI, per germline (reference sequence). This CDR3 spans 14 amino acids. DNA of the CDR3: TGTGCCAGCAGCCTACAGGGAAGTAACTATGGCTACACCTTC. Protein: CASSLQGSNYGYTF.

This clone was seen a handful of times. V usage is TRBV7-3 and J usage is TRBJ2-2; weak D call: TRBD2 (5 bases). Germline assignment: CDR1 SGHTA and CDR2 FQGTGA. Trimming shortened V by 2 bases and J by 5 bases, and 6 bases separated the two germline ends. The CDR3 covers 13 residues. CDR3 region: CASSLRRTGELFF. In DNA, the CDR3 is TGTGCCAGCAGCTTACGGAGGACCGGGGAGCTGTTTTTT. Using reference TRBV7-3 and TRBJ2-2 for the parts outside the CDR3, the full variable domain is GAGVSQTPSNKVTEKGKYVELRCDPISGHTALYWYRQSLGQGPEFLIYFQGTGAADDSGLPNDRFFAVRPEGSVSTLKIQRTERGDSAVYLCASSLRRTGELFFGEGSRLTVL.

This chain links TRBV11-3 with TRBJ2-3; D ambiguous. The V and J ends lost 3 bases and 7 bases respectively, with 11 bases between them. In germline, CDR1 is SGHNT, CDR2 YENEEA. The CDR3 spans 13 residues. In nucleotides, the CDR3 is TGTGCCAGCAGCTTTACAGCCGATTATACGCAGTATTTT. Translating gives CASSFTADYTQYF.

This chain connects TRBV18 to TRBJ2-5, with a tentative D call TRBD2 (6 bases). The germline V gene has CDR1 KGHSH and CDR2 LQKENI. The CDR3 runs 15 residues. V gave up 0 bases and J gave up 1 base, with 9 bases separating them. The CDR3 nucleotides read TGTGCCAGCTCACCACCGGCCGGGGGCCAAGAGACCCAGTACTTC. Amino acids: CASSPPAGGQETQYF.

This clone was seen just once. The chain uses TRBV10-2 and TRBJ1-1; TRBD1 agrees at 7 bases. The CDR3 runs 13 residues. The germline CDR1 and CDR2 sequences are WSHSY and SAAADI. Trimming cost V 6 bases and J 14 bases; bases outside gene matches: 15. CDR3 loop: CASSRIPGTVAFF. CDR3 DNA: TGCGCCAGCAGCAGGATCCCCGGGACAGTCGCCTTCTTT.

The V call is TRBV29-1, the J call TRBJ2-3; TRBD1 aligns across 12 bases. This CDR3 spans 14 amino acids. The germline V gene encodes CDR1 SQVTM and CDR2 ANQGSEA. V was pared by 4 bases and J by 5 bases, with 4 bases of the junction left unmatched. The CDR3 is CSVGGQGAGDTQYF. The CDR3 DNA reads TGCAGCGTTGGGGGACAGGGGGCTGGAGATACGCAGTATTTT.

This chain uses TRBV7-3 with TRBJ2-2; D unclear. The V and J ends lost 6 bases and 3 bases respectively, with 11 bases between them. CDR3 length equals 14 residues. The germline V gene encodes CDR1 SGHTA and CDR2 FQGTGA. The CDR3 reads CASSAQLYTGELFF. DNA of the CDR3: TGTGCCAGCAGTGCGCAGCTTTACACCGGGGAGCTGTTTTTT.

This clone was picked up a small number of times. The chain employs TRBV2 and TRBJ2-1; TRBD2 is a possible D gene (5 bases). The germline V gene encodes CDR1 SNHLY and CDR2 FYNNEI. The V end was cut by 7 bases, the J end by 8 bases, with 21 bases between. The CDR3 has 15 residues. The CDR3 region is CASTKGGEGIDEQFF. The CDR3 DNA follows: TGTGCCAGCACCAAAGGAGGTGAAGGGATCGATGAGCAGTTCTTC.